This T cell receptor beta chain was sequenced for a study of blood T cell repertoires in COVID-19 (dated by TCRdb to about 2020). With respect to the entire study: Collaborator samples came from the United States, Italy and Spain and covered acute and convalescent phases of COVID-19. The prospective study material was composed of cDNA or gDNA derived from T cells, B-cell-depleted T cells, or PBMCs. Subjects who had been exposed to COVID-19, were actively infected with it, or had recovered from it provided the deeply sampled blood TCRbeta repertoires that made up the dataset. A freely available public database, intended as a resource for researchers studying the immune response to SARS-CoV-2, is where the repertoires were released. The samples were drawn from two sources: the first 160 participants of the ongoing ImmuneRACE study, and 1,000 to 1,500 subjects contributed by 6 global collaborators. The sample metadata nearly always contained a de-identified subject ID, COVID-19 status, age in years and sex. HLA class I and class II types, where available, came from metadata supplied by the sample provider rather than from assay-based typing.

About this clone itself: There is no known antigen for this receptor. No much larger clonotype is one base removed from it; base qualities were not supplied.

Participants in the prospective study were aged about 18 to 90 years, lived in 20 to 30 United States geographic areas, and enrolled through a virtual design. Cohort assignment in the prospective study relied on participant-reported clinical history from a screening survey and a study questionnaire. Exposed participants were defined as having been in contact with someone with a PCR-confirmed or clinician-diagnosed COVID-19 case within 2 weeks of study entry. Each participant in the prospective study had whole blood, serum and a nasopharyngeal or oropharyngeal swab collected by mobile phlebotomists. Over a roughly 2-month period, participants in the prospective study had the option of providing additional blood draws and questionnaires. Blood samples from the prospective study were shipped frozen or at room temperature prior to DNA extraction. TCRbeta CDR3 regions were amplified from genomic DNA by means of the immunoSEQ Assay, a bias-controlled multiplex PCR. The authors processed their data as follows. The number of nucleated cells in each sample was estimated by amplification of reference gene primers within the assay. To quantify the absolute abundance of each unique TCRbeta CDR3 rearrangement, sequence reads were collapsed and filtered. For each sample, productive Simpson clonality was calculated by taking the square root of Simpson's diversity index across productive rearrangements. Held by TCRdb, this immuneACCESS table contains in-frame sequences only and omits some clones. Under half of the omission traces to an unresolved V gene where checked; the cause of the rest is unknown. V, J and clone size derive from that table, while D and trimming were established from the DNA sequence. This sample lists hundreds of thousands of clones; 90% were detected once. The ten largest clones represent about 1% of the sample.

V is cut by 2 bases and J by 1 base, and the space between the germline ends is 11 bases. According to the germline V gene, CDR1 reads MNHEY and CDR2 reads SVGEGT. The CDR3, from cysteine to phenylalanine, totals 15 residues. The entry retains the CDR3 DNA only, 45 bases that are in frame from base 1. On the study overall, not on this receptor specifically: How much clinical and demographic metadata was included differed by source and by participant, and the metadata was provided uncurated.

The sequence links TRBV6-2 or TRBV6-3 to TRBJ1-1; a tentative D call is TRBD1 (6 bases match). This receptor was identified in a man between 50 and 59 years old who had been exposed to COVID-19. The source material was PBMCs or T cells enriched from blood (not recorded which). CDR3 loop: CASSYAGVRNTEAFF. The DNA reads as follows: TGTGCCAGCAGTTACGCAGGGGTTCGGAACACTGAAGCTTTCTTT.